A selection of T cell receptor beta chains follows, all from one sample in a study of CD8+CD57+ T cells in acquired aplastic anemia. One entry per CDR3 protein results from TCRdb running MiXCR on the reads. In the table there are some 180,000 distinct CDR3 sequences, just over 45% of which are singletons. The sequenced sample consisted of sorted CD4+, CD8+, or CD8+CD57+ T cells (not recorded which) from PBMCs. These receptors all come from a human donor in good health. Each CDR3 is given with its conserved first and last residue. The D gene is left open where the match is weak. Where a row states a size, it is once, few, many or the class of an expanded clone; other rows omit it.

CDR3 protein | CDR3 DNA | clone size | D gene | J gene | V gene
CSARERSVGAYNSPLHF | TGCAGTGCTAGAGAACGATCAGTGGGGGCCTATAATTCACCCCTCCACTTT | . | . | TRBJ1-6 | TRBV20-1
CSVTESYEQYF | TGCAGCGTCACTGAAAGCTACGAGCAGTACTTC | . | . | TRBJ2-7 | TRBV29-1
CASSGDSGAQFF | TGTGCCAGCAGTGGGGATAGCGGGGCTCAGTTCTTC | few | TRBD2 | TRBJ2-1 | TRBV2
CSARSGDTQYF | TGCAGTGCTAGATCAGGAGATACGCAGTATTTT | . | . | TRBJ2-3 | TRBV20-1
CASGGDRRNSPLHF | TGTGCCAGCGGAGGGGACAGGAGGAATTCACCCCTCCACTTT | few | TRBD1 | TRBJ1-6 | TRBV2
CASSYKRDYEQYF | TGTGCCAGCAGTTACAAGAGGGATTACGAGCAGTACTTC | . | . | TRBJ2-7 | TRBV6-5
CASKLDNSGNTIYF | TGTGCCAGCAAACTAGACAACTCTGGAAACACCATATATTTT | few | . | TRBJ1-3 | TRBV2
CASKTTSTDTQYF | TGTGCCAGCAAAACGACTAGCACAGATACGCAGTATTTT | . | . | TRBJ2-3 | TRBV2
CASSLQGRNTEAFF | TGTGCCAGCAGCCTACAGGGCAGGAACACTGAAGCTTTCTTT | many | . | TRBJ1-1 | TRBV7-2
CSVELGTLNTGELFF | TGCAGCGTTGAACTCGGGACGCTTAACACCGGGGAGCTGTTTTTT | . | . | TRBJ2-2 | TRBV29-1
CSATGAYSGANVLTF | TGCAGTGCAACAGGGGCCTATTCTGGGGCCAACGTCCTGACTTTC | many | TRBD1 | TRBJ2-6 | TRBV20-1
CSVEDLTGESGANVLTF | TGCAGCGTTGAAGATTTGACAGGGGAATCTGGGGCCAACGTCCTGACTTTC | . | TRBD1 | TRBJ2-6 | TRBV29-1
CASSQGTGLNQPQHF | TGTGCCAGCTCCCAGGGGACAGGGCTTAATCAGCCCCAGCATTTT | . | TRBD1 | TRBJ1-5 | TRBV18
CASSWGTSGRKAQYF | TGTGCCAGCAGTTGGGGGACTAGCGGGAGAAAGGCCCAGTACTTC | few | TRBD2 | TRBJ2-5 | TRBV12-3/TRBV12-4
CASSWLRGEFTLYSNQPQHF | TGTGCCAGCAGTTGGCTCCGTGGCGAATTCACCCTATATAGCAATCAGCCCCAGCATTTT | few | . | TRBJ1-5 | TRBV28
CSARDSGGADEQYF | TGCAGTGCTAGAGACAGCGGGGGGGCCGACGAGCAGTACTTC | . | TRBD2 | TRBJ2-7 | TRBV20-1
CASSVRTGMPYEQYF | TGTGCCAGCAGCGTAAGGACAGGGATGCCGTACGAGCAGTACTTC | many | TRBD1 | TRBJ2-7 | TRBV9
CASKALAGDLAETQYF | TGTGCCAGTAAAGCGCTAGCGGGTGATCTGGCAGAGACTCAGTACTTC | . | TRBD2 | TRBJ2-5 | TRBV19
CASSRDRVSYEQYF | TGCGCCAGCAGCCGTGACAGGGTGTCCTACGAGCAGTACTTC | many | TRBD1 | TRBJ2-7 | TRBV4-1
CATSLTGGNYGYTF | TGTGCCACCAGTCTAACAGGGGGCAACTATGGCTACACCTTC | few | TRBD1 | TRBJ1-2 | TRBV24-1
CASSNPSYEQYF | TGTGCCAGCTCGAATCCGTCCTACGAGCAGTACTTC | . | . | TRBJ2-7 | TRBV18
CSASQDSGNRQPQHF | TGCAGTGCTAGCCAGGACAGTGGAAATCGTCAGCCCCAGCATTTT | once | . | TRBJ1-5 | TRBV20-1
CATSRVRGRVSYTF | TGTGCCACCAGCAGAGTTCGGGGGAGGGTGAGTTACACCTTC | . | . | TRBJ1-2 | TRBV15
CASSPGGGTGELFF | TGTGCCAGCAGCCCCGGGGGGGGGACCGGGGAGCTGTTTTTT | . | TRBD2 | TRBJ2-2 | TRBV11-2
CSARETSGRVETQYF | TGCAGTGCTAGAGAAACTAGCGGGAGGGTAGAGACCCAGTACTTC | many | TRBD2 | TRBJ2-5 | TRBV20-1
CSARKPGQRNSPLHF | TGCAGTGCTAGGAAACCGGGACAGAGAAATTCACCCCTCCACTTT | many | TRBD1 | TRBJ1-6 | TRBV20-1
CASCWTTSSEQYF | TGTGCCAGCTGCTGGACAACCTCCTCCGAGCAGTACTTC | . | . | TRBJ2-7 | TRBV12-3/TRBV12-4
CASSGQTGAVDFGYGYTF | TGTGCCAGCAGTGGACAGACAGGGGCGGTAGATTTCGGCTATGGCTACACCTTC | . | TRBD1 | TRBJ1-2 | TRBV2
CAISEGESSLTGELFF | TGTGCCATCAGTGAAGGGGAGTCTAGCCTCACCGGGGAGCTGTTTTTT | few | . | TRBJ2-2 | TRBV10-3
CASSSSRSDTQYF | TGTGCCAGCAGCTCATCGCGGTCGGATACGCAGTATTTT | . | . | TRBJ2-3 | TRBV7-8
CASSQGTGDQETQYF | TGTGCCAGTAGTCAGGGGACAGGGGACCAAGAGACCCAGTACTTC | many | TRBD1 | TRBJ2-5 | TRBV19
CASSPHGNTEAFF | TGCGCCAGCAGCCCACATGGGAACACTGAAGCTTTCTTT | once | . | TRBJ1-1 | TRBV7-9
CASSYSISARNGYTF | TGTGCCAGCAGTTACTCTATTTCTGCTCGGAATGGCTACACCTTC | many | . | TRBJ1-2 | TRBV6-6
CAISLSGELFF | TGTGCCATCAGTTTGTCCGGGGAGCTGTTTTTT | . | . | TRBJ2-2 | TRBV10-3
CAISRDGLDQPQHF | TGTGCCATCAGTCGGGATGGTTTAGATCAGCCCCAGCATTTT | few | . | TRBJ1-5 | TRBV10-3
CASSDPGGDTGELFF | TGTGCCAGCAGTGACCCTGGGGGCGACACCGGGGAGCTGTTTTTT | . | . | TRBJ2-2 | TRBV25-1
CASSYSKGEETQYF | TGTGCCAGCAGTTACTCGAAGGGAGAAGAGACCCAGTACTTC | . | . | TRBJ2-5 | TRBV6-5
CASSLAGGGPQHF | TGTGCCAGCAGCTTAGCTGGGGGAGGGCCCCAGCATTTT | many | . | TRBJ1-5 | TRBV7-2
CASSEEGHPLHF | TGTGCCAGCAGCGAAGAGGGACACCCCCTCCACTTT | . | . | TRBJ1-6 | TRBV7-9
CSARASGVGGYTF | TGCAGTGCTAGAGCCTCAGGGGTTGGTGGCTACACCTTC | many | . | TRBJ1-2 | TRBV20-1
CAIRAVAALNEQFF | TGTGCCATCAGGGCAGTAGCGGCCTTGAATGAGCAGTTCTTC | . | . | TRBJ2-1 | TRBV10-3
CASSRGTSGSYEQYF | TGTGCCAGCAGCCGCGGGACTAGCGGATCCTACGAGCAGTACTTC | many | TRBD2 | TRBJ2-7 | TRBV5-1
CASSVAGVNDEQFF | TGTGCCAGCAGCGTAGCGGGAGTTAACGATGAGCAGTTCTTC | . | . | TRBJ2-1 | TRBV9
CASSLGKSYEQYF | TGCGCCAGCAGCTTGGGCAAATCCTACGAGCAGTACTTC | many | . | TRBJ2-7 | TRBV5-1
CASSYTGLDLSYEQYF | TGTGCCAGCAGTTACACAGGACTAGATTTGTCCTACGAGCAGTACTTC | few | TRBD2 | TRBJ2-7 | TRBV6-5
CSAHLAGASDTQYF | TGCAGTGCTCATCTAGCGGGAGCCTCAGATACGCAGTATTTT | many | TRBD2 | TRBJ2-3 | TRBV20-1